These T cell receptor beta chains were read from a single sample in a study of T cells and Merkel cell carcinoma outcomes. The protocol was immunoSEQ multiplex PCR, while the TCRdb copy is restricted to in-frame clones and leaves out a portion. The profile shows around 3,500 clones, roughly 92% of them singletons. Material: tumor tissue from Merkel cell carcinoma. These receptors were obtained from a human donor with Merkel cell carcinoma. The CDR3 runs from the conserved cysteine through the conserved F or W. The order of the fields is CDR3 length, V gene, clone size, D gene, J gene, CDR3 protein, CDR3 DNA. The D gene is left open where the match is weak. Clone size is stated in some rows and not others, as once, few, many or a class when expanded.

15	TRBV12-2	NA	NA	TRBJ2-1	CASRSLAGGPNEQFF	TGTGCAAGTCGCTCACTAGCGGGAGGGCCCAATGAGCAGTTCTTC
14	TRBV11-2	NA	NA	TRBJ1-4	CASSLPVGNEKLFF	TGTGCCAGCAGCTTACCCGTGGGCAATGAAAAACTGTTTTTT
16	TRBV11-1	NA	NA	TRBJ2-3	CASSLGPGTSTDTQYF	TGTGCCAGCAGCTTAGGTCCAGGGACTAGCACAGATACGCAGTATTTT
15	TRBV29-1	few	TRBD2	TRBJ2-3	CSVSGPSGTADTQYF	TGCAGCGTATCCGGTCCTAGCGGGACGGCAGATACGCAGTATTTT
11	TRBV30	NA	NA	TRBJ2-5	CAWKGSETQYF	TGTGCCTGGAAGGGGTCAGAGACCCAGTACTTC
14	TRBV27	NA	NA	TRBJ1-2	CASSNRVGNYGYTF	TGTGCCAGCAGTAACAGGGTGGGGAACTATGGCTACACCTTC
13	TRBV5-4	NA	NA	TRBJ2-3	CASSLVNRVGQYF	TGTGCCAGCAGCTTGGTTAACAGGGTCGGGCAGTATTTT
17	TRBV18	NA	NA	TRBJ2-6	CTSSPEVFSSEANVLTF	TGTACCAGCTCACCCGAGGTCTTCTCCTCTGAAGCCAACGTCCTGACTTTC
15	TRBV6-4	NA	NA	TRBJ2-2	CASSLDGSGTGELFF	TGTGCCAGCAGTCTTGATGGGTCGGGCACCGGGGAGCTGTTTTTT
15	TRBV11-3	NA	NA	TRBJ2-5	CASSLGARPQETQYF	TGTGCCAGCAGCTTAGGGGCCCGTCCCCAAGAGACCCAGTACTTC